This TCR beta chain was sequenced in a study of OX40 agonist ivuxolimab in advanced cancers. Across the study: The group had a mean age of around 60 years, ranged from roughly 23 to 90, and was around 86% male. Previous treatment with anti-PD-1, anti-PD-L1 or anti-CTLA-4 therapy was allowed; roughly 40% had received some. Partial responses were seen in three patients, one with hepatocellular carcinoma and two with cutaneous melanoma.

With regard to this clone: Its antigen is still unknown.

Study-wide points: Near-lowest levels of clonal expansion characterized partial responders at 0.1-3.0 mg/kg.

Assay: immunoSEQ multiplex PCR; the TCRdb copy retains only in-frame clones and omits some. The top ten hold 0.54% of the sample, which has around 100,000 clones, about 91% seen once. V shed 3 bases and J shed 4 bases, with 7 bases lying between them. The CDR3 length is 13 residues. In germline, CDR1 is LNHDA, CDR2 SQIVND (reference sequence). The receptor comes from an adult with an advanced solid tumor such as melanoma, head and neck, liver or kidney cancer. This material consisted of CD4+ or CD8+ T cells sorted from blood, taken in a trial of the OX40 agonist ivuxolimab. The chain links TRBV19 to TRBJ2-1; D is uncertain. The CDR3 loop is CASSILGYNEQFF. CDR3 nucleotides: TGTGCCAGTAGTATTTTGGGATACAATGAGCAGTTCTTC.